The present T cell receptor beta chain was sequenced within a study of blood T cell repertoires in COVID-19. At the level of the study: From the United States, Italy and Spain came samples of acute and convalescent COVID-19.

CDR3 length: 16 amino acids. CDR1 MNHNS and CDR2 SASEGT come from the germline V gene. The J segment lost 6 bases and the V segment lost 4 bases, leaving 14 bases of the junction unmatched. In the original analysis: Counts of nucleated cells, estimated from reference gene primer amplification, were obtained. The method was immunoSEQ multiplex PCR; TCRdb's version includes in-frame clones alone and lacks a portion of them. The V and J calls and clone size are taken from that table; D and trimming were inferred from the DNA. The sample includes 190,000 or so clones, 87% of them seen just once. The sequenced sample consisted of peripheral blood. The sequence was obtained from a woman in her late teens or twenties who had recovered from COVID-19. The rearrangement joins TRBV6-1 to TRBJ1-1; 7 bases line up with TRBD1. CDR3 residues: CASSGKTGSVWAEAFF. The CDR3 DNA follows: TGTGCCAGCAGTGGGAAGACAGGGAGTGTTTGGGCTGAAGCTTTCTTT.